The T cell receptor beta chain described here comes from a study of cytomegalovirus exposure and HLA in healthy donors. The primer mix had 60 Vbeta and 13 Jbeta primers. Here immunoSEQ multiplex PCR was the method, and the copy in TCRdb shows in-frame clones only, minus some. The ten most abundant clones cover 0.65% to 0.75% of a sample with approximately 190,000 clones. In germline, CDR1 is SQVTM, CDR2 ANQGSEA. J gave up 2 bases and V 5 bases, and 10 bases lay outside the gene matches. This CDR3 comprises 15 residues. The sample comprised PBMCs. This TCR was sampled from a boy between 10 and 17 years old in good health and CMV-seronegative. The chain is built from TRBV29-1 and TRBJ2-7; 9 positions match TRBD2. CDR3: CSVLWRGGSPYEQYF. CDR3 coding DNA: TGCAGCGTTCTGTGGCGGGGGGGATCTCCCTACGAGCAGTACTTC.